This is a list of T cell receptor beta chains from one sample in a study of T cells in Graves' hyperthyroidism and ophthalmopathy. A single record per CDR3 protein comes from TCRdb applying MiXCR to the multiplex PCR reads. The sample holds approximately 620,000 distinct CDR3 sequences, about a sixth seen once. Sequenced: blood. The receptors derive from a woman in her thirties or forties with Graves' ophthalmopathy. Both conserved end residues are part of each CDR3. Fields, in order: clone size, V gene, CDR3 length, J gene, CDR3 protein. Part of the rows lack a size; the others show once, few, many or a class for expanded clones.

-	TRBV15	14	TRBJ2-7	CATSRPGPNYEQYF
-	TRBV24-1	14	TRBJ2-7	CATSDVASSYEQYF
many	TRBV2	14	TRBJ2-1	CASSALSAYNEQFF
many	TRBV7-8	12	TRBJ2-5	CASSFGGVTQYF
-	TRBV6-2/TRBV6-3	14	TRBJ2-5	CASTPGGGWETQYF
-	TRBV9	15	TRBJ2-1	CASSAQGALHNEQFF
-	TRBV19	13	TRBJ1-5	CASNQGYNQPQHF
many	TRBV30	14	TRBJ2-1	CACTRTGQGYEQFF
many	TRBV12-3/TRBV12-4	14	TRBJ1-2	CASSFRDGVYGYTF
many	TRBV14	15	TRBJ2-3	CASSQDTGRTDTQYF
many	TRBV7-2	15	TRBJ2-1	CASSLAGGIYNEQFF
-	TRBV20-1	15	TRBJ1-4	CSARDIGTGVEKLFF
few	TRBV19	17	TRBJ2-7	CASSILSGQGSSYEQYF
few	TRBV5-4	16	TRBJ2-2	CASSLLAGVGSGELFF
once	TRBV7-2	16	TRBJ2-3	CASSLELAGSTDTQYF